This record covers a single T cell receptor beta chain. This clone's antigen is unknown. No much larger clone is present one base from it, and per-base qualities are unavailable. This sample stems from a study of T cell responses to AZD1222 COVID-19 vaccine (dated by TCRdb to the early 2020s). Background for the entire study: AZD1222 recipients given second doses at about 4 weeks or at about 12 weeks were pooled, since spike-specific TCR depth and breadth were not found to differ between the two schedules. Trial participants were enrolled by age into 18-55, 56-69 and 70-plus year subgroups, with roughly 160, 29 and 62 TCR-sequenced participants respectively. TCR sequencing covered fewer than 250 trial participants: 200 to 220 given two doses of AZD1222 and approximately 26 given two doses of MenACWY control vaccine. What the study reported, not specific to this receptor: Conclusions about previously exposed vaccinees are limited, since just 5 to 7 AZD1222 recipients were seropositive for SARS-CoV-2 at baseline. Participants were mostly white British and included more females than males, and it was suggested by the authors that clonal diversity may have been underestimated. No day 14 peak-response samples were available, so repertoires were characterized only after the peak T cell response. CD4 TCRs associated with the vaccine covered the entire spike protein, and the dominant responses were in regions 160-218 and 743-854. Reportedly, almost half of the unique spike-specific TCRs recognized epitopes lying outside the regions that are mutated in the B.1.351 and B.1.1.7 variants. After two AZD1222 doses, spike-specific TCR breadth and depth were significantly higher than at day 0 and than in MenACWY recipients. In the small 56-69-year group, the increase in depth fell short of significance, most likely because of low power.

The CDR3 regions of human TCRbeta chains were analyzed by immunosequencing. The published analysis was carried out like this. Repertoire TCRs were matched against a reference library of SARS-CoV-2-specific TCRs generated with the MIRA antigen-specificity platform. Breadth was defined as the fraction of unique TCRs that were SARS-CoV-2-associated. Depth was defined as the fraction of total T cells that were SARS-CoV-2-associated. Using the MIRA data, each spike-specific TCR was assigned both to the spike region to which the TCR was reactive and to a CD4 or CD8 class. Log10-transformed breadth and depth values were compared by one-way ANOVA with Sidak's multiple comparisons tests. TCRdb took over this immuneACCESS table, retaining in-frame rearrangements with V and J assigned. Such tables are incomplete; in checked studies, under half of the missing clones stem from an unresolved V gene, and the remainder is unexplained. V, J and clone size are taken as reported in that table, and D and trimming were inferred from the DNA itself. In all, the sample holds fewer than 200,000 clones, and roughly 89% of those were seen once. The ten largest clonotypes hold 1.6% of the sample.

Taken from cysteine to phenylalanine, the CDR3 has 13 residues. Only CDR3 DNA is held: 39 bases, read in frame from base 1. V loses 9 bases at its end and J loses 3 bases; junction bases beyond the gene matches: 1. The time point label for this specimen denotes: baseline before first vaccination. The vaccinee samples were drawn from two UK trials, COV001 and COV002, one of which was a single-blind randomized controlled phase 2/3 trial testing AZD1222 (ChAdOx1 nCoV-19) in healthy adults. For TCRbeta chain sequencing, PBMC samples were collected from trial participants at day 0 and at day 28 after the second dose.

The sample was peripheral blood, taken on day 0 of AZD1222 vaccination. The receptor chain draws on TRBV12-3 or TRBV12-4 and TRBJ2-1; the junction holds 11 bases that match TRBD2. This sequence originates from an adult in good health. The DNA sequence is given as TGTGCCAGTACTAGCGGGGGCTACAATGAGCAGTTCTTC. Translated, this gives CASTSGGYNEQFF.